The next 25 T cell receptor beta chains were all read from a single sample in a study of vaccination and CD4 T cells after COVID-19. These receptors' antigens are unknown. Sequenced with the Oncomine TCR Beta short-read assay was DNA taken from cultured CD4+ T cells. TCRdb analysed the PCR reads with MiXCR anew, one entry per CDR3 protein. Of some 11,000 distinct CDR3 sequences listed, roughly three quarters are singletons. Noted treatment: roughly 11-day PBMC culture with coronavirus spike peptide pools or control peptides (ViraFEST assay). What was sequenced was CD4+ T cells from blood, cultured in vitro. These receptors came from a human donor who had recovered from COVID-19.

This clonotype was detected a few times. The chain carries TRBV15 and TRBJ1-5, with D maybe TRBD1 (6 bases). From germline, CDR1 is LNHNV and CDR2 YYDKDF (reference sequence). This CDR3 is 13 amino acids long. Trimming removed 7 bases from V and 3 bases from J, with 10 bases in between. The CDR3 loop is CATTGQPNQPQHF. The CDR3 coding sequence is TGTGCCACCACCGGACAGCCCAATCAGCCCCAGCATTTT.

This clonotype was found once. The chain employs TRBV7-2 and TRBJ1-1; 8 nucleotides agree with TRBD1. CDR1 is SGHTA and CDR2 is FQGNSA in the germline V gene. The CDR3 totals 15 residues. Trimming at V came to 5 bases and at J to 6 bases, leaving 11 bases not matched to a gene. The CDR3 protein is CASSPRTGFNAEAFF. The CDR3 DNA follows: TGTGCCAGCAGCCCCCGGACAGGGTTTAACGCTGAAGCTTTCTTT.

The rearrangement uses TRBV6-1 and TRBJ2-5; no firm D call. Germline values: CDR1 MNHNS, CDR2 SASEGT. Trimming removed 6 bases at V and 5 bases at J, with 13 bases between. This CDR3 contains 13 residues. CDR3 region: CASSPTRGETQYF. For the CDR3, the DNA is TGTGCCAGCAGCCCTACCCGAGGCGAGACCCAGTACTTC.

The chain recombines TRBV20-1 with TRBJ1-2; perhaps TRBD1 as D (5 bases). CDR1 is DFQATT, CDR2 SNEGSKA, per germline (reference sequence). CDR3 length: 17 residues. Trimming took 6 bases from V and 0 from J, leaving 23 bases between them. The CDR3 spells CSALSGTKLPSNYGYTF. The CDR3 DNA is TGCAGTGCCCTCTCAGGGACGAAGCTACCCTCTAACTATGGCTACACCTTC.

Only a few counts were recorded for this clonotype. The V gene is TRBV6-1, the J gene TRBJ2-1; D possibly corresponds to TRBD1 (5 bases). The germline V gene has CDR1 MNHNS and CDR2 SASEGT. The CDR3 covers 13 residues. Trimming took 8 bases from V and 7 from J, leaving 15 bases between them. The CDR3 DNA reads as TGTGCCAGCCGCCAGCAGGGTCCAAATGAGCAGTTCTTC. It yields the protein CASRQQGPNEQFF.

This chain connects TRBV28 to TRBJ1-2, with D uncertain. Trimming took 8 bases from V and 4 from J, leaving 11 bases between them. The CDR3 is made up of 12 amino acids. Per germline, CDR1 MDHEN and CDR2 SYDVKM. The CDR3 reads CASVRGSYGYTF. The CDR3 DNA sequence: TGTGCCAGCGTAAGAGGCAGCTATGGCTACACCTTC.

The rearrangement joins TRBV7-9 to TRBJ2-5, with D perhaps matching TRBD2 (7 bases). V was trimmed by 7 bases and J by 5 bases, leaving 20 bases between them. CDR1 is SEHNR and CDR2 is FQNEAQ in the germline V gene (reference sequence). The CDR3 has 15 residues. CDR3 bases: TGTGCCAGCACCCCCGCCGGGGGGCACTGGGAGACCCAGTACTTC. It translates to CASTPAGGHWETQYF.

CDR3 sequence reads: CASSLDRAAREQPQHF. The CDR3 DNA reads as TGTGCCAGCAGTTTAGACAGGGCCGCGAGGGAGCAGCCCCAGCATTTT. V and J are TRBV28 and TRBJ1-5; 7 nucleotides line up with TRBD1. Germline V CDR1 and CDR2: MDHEN, SYDVKM. The CDR3 runs to 16 residues. Unmatched junction bases numbered 11, after V lost 2 bases and J lost 7 bases.

The V call is TRBV20-1, the J call TRBJ1-3; TRBD1 matches 7 bases. CDR3 length: 16 amino acids. The ends lost 3 bases at V and 2 bases at J; junction bases unmatched: 10. Germline V CDR1 and CDR2: DFQATT, SNEGSKA (reference sequence). The DNA of the CDR3 is TGCAGTGCTAGTGTTCTCGGGACAGCGACTGGAAACACCATATATTTT. Amino acids: CSASVLGTATGNTIYF.

The V gene is TRBV4-3, the J gene TRBJ1-1, with 9 bases matching TRBD1. Germline V gene lookup returns CDR1 LGHNA and CDR2 YSLEER. The CDR3 is 13 amino acids. V gave up 4 bases and J gave up 5 bases; unmatched junction bases: 2. CDR3 DNA sequence: TGCGCCAGCAGCCGGACAGGGGTGACTGAAGCTTTCTTT. It translates to CASSRTGVTEAFF.

The chain carries TRBV10-3 and TRBJ1-1, with D unclear. V was clipped by 5 bases and J by 3 bases, with 10 bases between them. CDR3 length: 13 residues. Germline V gene data show CDR1 as ENHRY and CDR2 as SYGVKD. The CDR3 reads CAISTLQDTEAFF. The CDR3 DNA reads as TGTGCCATCAGTACCCTCCAGGACACTGAAGCTTTCTTT.

This clonotype showed up just a few times. The chain combines TRBV7-6 with TRBJ1-1; D is unclear. CDR3 size: 13 residues. CDR1 is SGHVS, CDR2 FNYEAQ, per germline. Deletions cut 1 base from V and 5 bases from J, with 8 bases between. The CDR3 DNA reads TGTGCCAGCAGCTTAGGTGGAGTGACTGAAGCTTTCTTT. Its protein is CASSLGGVTEAFF.

The V gene is TRBV28, the J gene TRBJ2-7; D call uncertain. The CDR3 consists of 11 residues. Germline CDR1 and CDR2: MDHEN and SYDVKM. Trimming cost V 5 bases and J 5 bases, with 7 bases left between them. The CDR3 bases are TGTGCCAGCAGTATGCGAAACGAGCAGTACTTC. Its translation is CASSMRNEQYF.

This chain links TRBV4-3 with TRBJ2-5; 8 bases line up with TRBD1. CDR1 and CDR2 (germline): LGHNA, YSLEER. Losses at the gene ends were 4 bases for V and 2 bases for J; bases not matched to a gene: 0. The length of the CDR3 is 13 residues. DNA of the CDR3: TGCGCCAGCAGCCGGGACAGGCAAGAGACCCAGTACTTC. Translated: CASSRDRQETQYF.

This chain links TRBV5-1 with TRBJ1-1, with TRBD1 as a possible D gene (5 bases). Trimming cost V 5 bases and J 0 bases, with 14 bases left between them. The germline gives CDR1 SGHRS, CDR2 YFSETQ. The CDR3 covers 15 residues. The CDR3: CASRSQGPMNTEAFF. CDR3 sequence (DNA): TGCGCCAGCAGGTCCCAGGGACCTATGAACACTGAAGCTTTCTTT.

This chain links TRBV7-2 with TRBJ1-5; D unclear. Germline lookup yields CDR1 SGHTA and CDR2 FQGNSA. V gave up 1 base and J gave up 5 bases, with 6 bases separating them. This CDR3 comprises 13 residues. CDR3 sequence (DNA): TGTGCCAGCAGCTTAGACAGAGATCAGCCCCAGCATTTT. Translation gives CASSLDRDQPQHF.

The chain carries TRBV4-3 and TRBJ2-7; the match to TRBD1 covers 8 bases. The CDR3 runs to 16 residues. Germline V lookup: CDR1 LGHNA, CDR2 YSLEER. The V segment lost 3 bases and the J segment 3 bases; nucleotides outside the gene matches: 10. CDR3 bases: TGCGCCAGCAGCCAGGAATCGGGACAGGCGGACTACGAGCAGTACTTC. As protein: CASSQESGQADYEQYF.

CDR3 sequence: CSARGGSGANVLTF. The DNA of the CDR3 is TGCAGCGCCCGAGGGGGCTCTGGGGCCAACGTCCTGACTTTC. V is TRBV20-1 and J is TRBJ2-6, with TRBD1 as a possible D gene (6 bases). This CDR3 comprises 14 residues. Looked up from germline, CDR1 is DFQATT and CDR2 is SNEGSKA (reference sequence).

The chain is built from TRBV27 and TRBJ1-1, with 8 bases identical to TRBD1. Germline loops: CDR1 MNHEY, CDR2 SMNVEV (reference sequence). The CDR3 is 16 amino acids. Trimming cost V 4 bases and J 7 bases; bases outside gene matches: 14. This CDR3 is CASSSSSGRGRNEAFF. The CDR3 bases are TGTGCCAGCAGTTCCTCGTCGGGCAGGGGGCGAAATGAAGCTTTCTTT.

The gene calls are TRBV19 and TRBJ1-5, with D perhaps matching TRBD1 (6 bases). The CDR3 runs to 13 residues. Trimming stripped 4 bases from V and 15 bases from J, with 19 bases between. Germline V gene data show CDR1 as LNHDA and CDR2 as SQIVND (reference sequence). Here the CDR3 reads CASSTQGQPHGHF. CDR3 sequence (DNA): TGTGCCAGTAGTACCCAAGGACAGCCCCATGGGCATTTT. Full variable domain (rest looked up from reference TRBV19 and TRBJ1-5): DGGITQSPKYLFRKEGQNVTLSCEQNLNHDAMYWYRQDPGQGLRLIYYSQIVNDFQKGDIAEGYSVSREKKESFPLTVTSAQKNPTAFYLCASSTQGQPHGHFGDGTRLSIL.

In its sample, this clonotype was seen a few times. The rearrangement uses TRBV28 and TRBJ1-1; D might be TRBD1 (6 bases). This CDR3 spans 13 amino acids. CDR1 and CDR2 (germline): MDHEN, SYDVKM. Trimming took off 6 bases at V and 9 bases at J, with 17 bases between the two ends. The DNA for the CDR3 is TGTGCCAGCAGCAGCCGGGGGCCGACTAAAGCTTTCTTT. This encodes CASSSRGPTKAFF.

The chain carries TRBV2 and TRBJ1-5, with D maybe TRBD1 (6 bases). V dropped 7 bases and J dropped 6 bases, with 19 bases sitting between them. The CDR3 runs to 15 residues. Germline V gene lookup returns CDR1 SNHLY and CDR2 FYNNEI. The CDR3 coding sequence is TGTGCCAGCACCCCGGGGCAGGGGAAGATTCAGCCCCAGCATTTT. Translation gives CASTPGQGKIQPQHF. The full variable domain, completed using reference TRBV2 and TRBJ1-5, is EPEVTQTPSHQVTQMGQEVILRCVPISNHLYFYWYRQILGQKVEFLVSFYNNEISEKSEIFDDQFSVERPDGSNFTLKIRSTKLEDSAMYFCASTPGQGKIQPQHFGDGTRLSIL.

This sequence joins TRBV19 and TRBJ2-5, with 8 bases matching TRBD1. CDR1 is LNHDA and CDR2 is SQIVND in the germline V gene (reference sequence). This CDR3 region has 14 residues. J was trimmed by 5 bases and V by 5 bases; bases with no gene match: 7. CDR3 in DNA: TGTGCCAGTAGTCCCCGGACAGGGCTGGAGACCCAGTACTTC. As protein: CASSPRTGLETQYF.

The genes are TRBV20-1 and TRBJ2-7; the match to TRBD2 covers 14 bases. This CDR3 has 15 residues. V trimming: 3 bases; J trimming: 4 bases; junction bases outside the gene matches: 5. Germline CDR1 and CDR2: DFQATT and SNEGSKA (reference sequence). The CDR3 spells CSASGTSGSRYEQYF. The CDR3 region has the DNA TGCAGTGCTAGTGGGACTAGCGGGAGTCGGTACGAGCAGTACTTC.

This clonotype was observed a handful of times. This chain uses TRBV28 with TRBJ1-2, with a weak D call TRBD1 (6 bases). Deletions cut 9 bases from V and 6 bases from J, with 17 bases between. Per germline, CDR1 MDHEN and CDR2 SYDVKM. The CDR3 is 13 amino acids. For the CDR3, the DNA is TGTGCCAGTACCTTTCAGGGGAGGAATGGCTACACCTTC. This codes for CASTFQGRNGYTF.